The source of this T cell receptor (beta chain) is a study of graft-versus-host responses after intestinal transplantation (TCRdb year 2021). Background on the whole study: Recipients received multivisceral, liver-intestinal, or isolated intestinal transplants. A peak of at least 4% donor T cells among recipient peripheral blood mononuclear cells was the definition used for donor T cell macrochimerism. Of the approximately 25 intestinal transplant recipients enrolled in the cohort, one of whom was a retransplant, 3 patients without pretransplant specimens were excluded. Bulk TCR-beta CDR3 sequencing was used to track graft-versus-host and host-versus-graft alloreactive T cell clones in the graft, circulation and bone marrow after intestinal transplantation. Every recipient was given anti-thymocyte globulin induction, then maintenance tacrolimus and steroids for about 3 years. Alloreactive clones were identified by sequencing pre-transplant mixed lymphocyte reaction products and comparing these products with unstimulated pre-transplant donor and recipient T cells. Rather than going through the commercial service, samples from three later patients were sequenced in-house on an Illumina MiSeq and processed with MiXCR. What the work shows at the level of the full study, not this receptor alone: The relatively low number and heterogeneity of intestinal transplant patients limited the conclusions. Early after transplant, peak levels of circulating GvH clones were found to be associated with declines in HvG clones. GvH clones were detected in recipient bone marrow, and some of these GvH clones were observed earlier in ileal mucosa or blood, consistent with an intestinal mucosal origin. In the allografts of patients with donor T cell macrochimerism, GvH to HvG T cell clonal ratios were high.

The library was produced with the immunoSEQ multiplex PCR assay. For most patients, genomic DNA was isolated with the Qiagen DNeasy Blood and Tissue Kit and sent frozen to Adaptive Biotechnologies for TCR sequencing. For most patients, genomic DNA was subjected to high-throughput TCR-beta CDR3 sequencing by Adaptive Biotechnologies. The source study handled its data this way. Adaptive's ImmunoSEQ software supplied the TCR sequencing data for 18 patients, while MiXCR and VDJtools were used to process a few other patients. To correct CD4 versus CD8 sorting errors, sequences present in both subsets at a frequency ratio below 5:1 were removed. Because the origin of CDR3 nucleotide sequences shared between donor and recipient could not be assigned, those sequences were removed. To be classed as alloreactive, a clone needed at least 2-fold expansion over unstimulated cells and a minimum CFSE-low frequency of 0.002% (template counts) or 0.001% (read counts). Clones were considered mappable if detected in sequenced pre-transplant spleen, lymph node, or MLR CFSE-low populations of the donor or recipient. The cumulative frequency of alloreactive clones was calculated as a percentage of all sequences, weighted by copy number. In TCRdb, the immuneACCESS table is reduced to in-frame sequences with V and J assigned. These tables do not hold every clone; where another copy was compared, an unresolved V gene accounts for under half, and the others remain unexplained. That table supplies the V and J calls and clone size; D and trimming were determined from the DNA. This sample holds over 100,000 clones; 85% to 95% were observed only once. Jointly, the top ten make up about 0.2% of the sample.

This clone was observed a single time. Its antigen remains undetermined. Base quality data are lacking; no much larger clone is found one base away. In light of the paper, this sample's time point label describes: cells obtained before transplantation from donor or recipient. CD3+CD4+ and CD3+CD8+ populations were FACS-sorted from unstimulated pre-transplant donor and recipient cells taken from spleen or lymph nodes. Sequencing used unstimulated CD4+ T cells sorted from spleen or lymph node cells, obtained before transplant. This clonotype was sampled from a human donor who was the organ donor for an intestinal transplant.

The nucleotides read TGCAGCGTTGCCCAAACCGCAACTGAAGCTTTCTTT. This gives the protein CSVAQTATEAFF. This chain is built from TRBV29-1 and TRBJ1-1, with the D gene uncertain. From a lookup of the germline V gene, CDR1 and CDR2 are SQVTM and ANQGSEA. From the cysteine up to the phenylalanine, the CDR3 has a length of 12 residues. Only the CDR3 part of the read is kept: 36 bases, read in frame from the first base. V is cut by 4 bases and J by 5 bases, and the space between the germline ends is 11 bases.